The T cell receptor beta chain described here comes from a study of human T cells and chemical hapten exposure. The wider study: It was small differences in pooled library volume that mainly caused per-sample TCR yields to vary. General observations from the study: TCRs above 1 in 1000 frequency stayed constant with DPC sensitization.

About this clonotype itself: Its target is unknown.

What the library attached to individual cDNA molecules were unique molecular identifiers. Methods used by the authors: Samples had a median of around 88,000 TCRs, ranging roughly 23,224 to 750,000. TCRdb called the RACE reads again in MiXCR, with one record for every CDR3 protein. The V and J calls were not made by the authors but by TCRdb's processing. The table has more than 75,000 distinct CDR3 sequences, about 8.7% seen once; the top ten hold over 1.5%. This CDR3 comprises 15 residues. CDR1 and CDR2 (germline): MNHEY, SMNVEV (reference sequence). Trimming pared 5 bases from V and 4 bases from J, leaving 15 bases between. The time point is: healthy volunteer bleed at 6 weeks. The study extracted total RNA from unfractionated whole blood.

The chain is built from TRBV27 and TRBJ2-1; D call uncertain. This TCR came from a male donor in good health. Some clones in this sample may be carry-over from other donors' samples. Sequenced input: whole blood. CDR3 loop: CASSPAPMIYNEQFF. In DNA form, the CDR3 reads TGTGCCAGCAGTCCCGCCCCAATGATTTACAATGAGCAGTTCTTC.